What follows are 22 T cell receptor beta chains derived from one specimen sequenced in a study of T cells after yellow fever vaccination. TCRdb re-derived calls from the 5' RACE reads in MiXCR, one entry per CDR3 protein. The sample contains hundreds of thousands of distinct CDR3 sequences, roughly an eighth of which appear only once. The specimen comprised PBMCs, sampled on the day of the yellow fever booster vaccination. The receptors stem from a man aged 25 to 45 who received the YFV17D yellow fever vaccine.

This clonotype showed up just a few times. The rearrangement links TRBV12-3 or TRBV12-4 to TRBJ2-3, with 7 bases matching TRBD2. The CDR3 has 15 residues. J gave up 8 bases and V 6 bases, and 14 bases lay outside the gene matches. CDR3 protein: CASSPGEAGSGTQYF. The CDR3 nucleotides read TGTGCCAGCAGCCCCGGGGAAGCGGGGTCCGGTACGCAGTATTTT.

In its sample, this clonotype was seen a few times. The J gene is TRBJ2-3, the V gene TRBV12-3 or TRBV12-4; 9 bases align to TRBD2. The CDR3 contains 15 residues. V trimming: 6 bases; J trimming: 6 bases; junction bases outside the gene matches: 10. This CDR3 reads CASSLAGSKFDTQYF. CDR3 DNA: TGTGCCAGCAGCCTAGCGGGATCGAAGTTTGATACGCAGTATTTT.

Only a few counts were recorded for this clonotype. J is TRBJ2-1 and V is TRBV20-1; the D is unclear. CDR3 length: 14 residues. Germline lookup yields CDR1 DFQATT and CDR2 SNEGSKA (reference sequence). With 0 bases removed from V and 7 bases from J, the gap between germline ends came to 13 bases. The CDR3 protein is CSARDYSPRNEQFF. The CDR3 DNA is TGCAGTGCTAGAGATTACTCGCCTCGGAATGAGCAGTTCTTC.

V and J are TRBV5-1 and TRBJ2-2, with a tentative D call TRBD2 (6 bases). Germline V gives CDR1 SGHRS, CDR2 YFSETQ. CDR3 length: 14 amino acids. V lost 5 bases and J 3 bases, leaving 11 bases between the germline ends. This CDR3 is CASSSGVDTGELFF. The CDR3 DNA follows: TGCGCCAGCAGTTCGGGAGTGGACACCGGGGAGCTGTTTTTT.

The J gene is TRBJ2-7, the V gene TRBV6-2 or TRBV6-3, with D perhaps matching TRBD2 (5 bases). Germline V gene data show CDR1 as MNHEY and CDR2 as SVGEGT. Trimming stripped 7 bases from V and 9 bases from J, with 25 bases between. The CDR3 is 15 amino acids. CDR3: CASTEAELLVLRQYF. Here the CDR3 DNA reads TGTGCCAGCACCGAGGCGGAGTTACTAGTCCTGCGGCAGTACTTC.

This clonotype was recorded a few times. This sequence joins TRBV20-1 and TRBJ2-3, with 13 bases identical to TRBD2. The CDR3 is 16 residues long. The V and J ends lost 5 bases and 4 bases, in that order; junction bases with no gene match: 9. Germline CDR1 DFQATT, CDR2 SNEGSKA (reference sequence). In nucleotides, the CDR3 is TGCAGTGCTTTCCCCCGACTAGCGGGAGGCCCAGATACGCAGTATTTT. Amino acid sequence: CSAFPRLAGGPDTQYF.

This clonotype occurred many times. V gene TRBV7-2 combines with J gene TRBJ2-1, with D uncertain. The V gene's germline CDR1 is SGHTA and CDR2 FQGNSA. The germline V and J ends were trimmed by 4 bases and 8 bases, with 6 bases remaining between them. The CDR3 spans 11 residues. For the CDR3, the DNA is TGTGCCAGCAGCTCCGATTATGAGCAGTTCTTC. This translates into CASSSDYEQFF.

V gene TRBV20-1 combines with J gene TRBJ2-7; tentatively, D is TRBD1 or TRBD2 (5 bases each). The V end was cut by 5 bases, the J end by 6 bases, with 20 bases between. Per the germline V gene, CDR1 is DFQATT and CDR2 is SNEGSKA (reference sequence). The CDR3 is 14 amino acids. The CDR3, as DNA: TGCAGTGCTTGGGAAACTAGTACGGGGACCGAGCAGTACTTC. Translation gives CSAWETSTGTEQYF.

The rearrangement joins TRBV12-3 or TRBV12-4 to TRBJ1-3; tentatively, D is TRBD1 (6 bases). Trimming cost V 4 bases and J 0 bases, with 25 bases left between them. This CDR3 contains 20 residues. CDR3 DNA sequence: TGTGCCAGCAGTTCCCAGACAGGACCCTATGATGTTTACTCTGGAAACACCATATATTTT. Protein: CASSSQTGPYDVYSGNTIYF.

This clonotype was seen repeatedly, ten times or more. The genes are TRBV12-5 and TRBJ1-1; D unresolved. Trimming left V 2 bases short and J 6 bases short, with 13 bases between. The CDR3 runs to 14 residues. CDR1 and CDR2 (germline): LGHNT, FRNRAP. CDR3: CASGLSSPWSEAFF. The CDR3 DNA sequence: TGTGCTAGTGGTTTGAGTTCTCCGTGGTCTGAAGCTTTCTTT. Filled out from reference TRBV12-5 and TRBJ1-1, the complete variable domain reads DARVTQTPRHKVTEMGQEVTMRCQPILGHNTVFWYRQTMMQGLELLAYFRNRAPLDDSGMPKDRFSAEMPDATLATLKIQPSEPRDSAVYFCASGLSSPWSEAFFGQGTRLTVV.

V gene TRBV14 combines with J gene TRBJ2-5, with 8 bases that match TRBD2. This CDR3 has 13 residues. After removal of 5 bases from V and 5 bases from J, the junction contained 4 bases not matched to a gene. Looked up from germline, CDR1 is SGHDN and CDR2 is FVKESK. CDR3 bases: TGTGCCAGCAGCTTCGGACTAGCTGAGACCCAGTACTTC. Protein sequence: CASSFGLAETQYF.

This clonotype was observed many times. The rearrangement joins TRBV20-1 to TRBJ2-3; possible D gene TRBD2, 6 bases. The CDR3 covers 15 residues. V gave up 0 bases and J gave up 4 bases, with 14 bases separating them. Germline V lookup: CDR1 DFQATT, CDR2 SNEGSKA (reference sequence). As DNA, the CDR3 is TGCAGTGCTAGAGATATGCGGCGGGACCCAGATACGCAGTATTTT. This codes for CSARDMRRDPDTQYF.

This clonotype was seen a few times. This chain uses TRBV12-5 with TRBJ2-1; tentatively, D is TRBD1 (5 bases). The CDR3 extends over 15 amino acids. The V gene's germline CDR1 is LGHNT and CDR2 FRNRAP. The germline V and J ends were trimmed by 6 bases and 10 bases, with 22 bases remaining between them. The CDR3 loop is CASGPSGKGSKEQFF. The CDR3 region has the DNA TGTGCTAGTGGCCCCTCAGGAAAGGGGTCGAAGGAGCAGTTCTTC.

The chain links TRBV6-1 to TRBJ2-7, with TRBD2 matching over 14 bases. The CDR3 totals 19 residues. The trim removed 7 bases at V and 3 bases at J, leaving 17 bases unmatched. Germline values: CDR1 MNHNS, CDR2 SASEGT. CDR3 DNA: TGTGCCAGCAACCGCCCGACTAGCGGGAGGGCCGAAAAGAACTACGAGCAGTACTTC. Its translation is CASNRPTSGRAEKNYEQYF.

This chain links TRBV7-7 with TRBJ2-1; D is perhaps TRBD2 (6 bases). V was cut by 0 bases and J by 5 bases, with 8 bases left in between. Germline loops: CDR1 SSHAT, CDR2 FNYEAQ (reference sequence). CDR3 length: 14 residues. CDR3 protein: CASSLASGDNEQFF. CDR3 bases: TGTGCCAGCAGCTTAGCTAGCGGAGACAATGAGCAGTTCTTC.

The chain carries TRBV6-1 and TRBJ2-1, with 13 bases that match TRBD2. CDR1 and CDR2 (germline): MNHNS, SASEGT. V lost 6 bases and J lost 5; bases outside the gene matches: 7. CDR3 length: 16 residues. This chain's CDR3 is CASRGELAGGDNEQFF. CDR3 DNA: TGTGCCAGCAGGGGGGAACTAGCGGGAGGGGACAATGAGCAGTTCTTC.

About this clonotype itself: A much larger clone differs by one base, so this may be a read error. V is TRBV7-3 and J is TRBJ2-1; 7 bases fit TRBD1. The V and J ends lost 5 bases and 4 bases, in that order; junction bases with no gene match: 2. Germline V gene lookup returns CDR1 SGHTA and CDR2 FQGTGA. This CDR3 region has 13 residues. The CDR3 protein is CASSQGQYNEQFF. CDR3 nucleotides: TGTGCCAGCAGCCAGGGACAGTACAATGAGCAGTTCTTC. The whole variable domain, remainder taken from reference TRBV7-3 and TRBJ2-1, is GAGVSQTPSNKVTEKGKYVELRCDPISGHTALYWYRQSLGQGPEFLIYFQGTGAADDSGLPNDRFFAVRPEGSVSTLKIQRTERGDSAVYLCASSQGQYNEQFFGPGTRLTVL.

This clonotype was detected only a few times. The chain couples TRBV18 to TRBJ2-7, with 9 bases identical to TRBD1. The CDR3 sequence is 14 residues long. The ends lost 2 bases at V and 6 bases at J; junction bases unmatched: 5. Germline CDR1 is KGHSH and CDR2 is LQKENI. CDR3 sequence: CASSPRTGVIEQYF. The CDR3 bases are TGTGCCAGCTCACCAAGGACAGGGGTTATCGAGCAGTACTTC.

The CDR3 nucleotides read TGTGCCACCAGTGAACTAGCGCGGGACGGAGTTTACGAGCAGTACTTC. Translating gives CATSELARDGVYEQYF. V gene TRBV24-1 combines with J gene TRBJ2-7; 7 nucleotides line up with TRBD2. After removal of 4 bases from V and 4 bases from J, the junction contained 12 bases not matched to a gene. The CDR3 runs 16 residues. CDR1 is KGHDR and CDR2 is SFDVKD in the germline V gene.

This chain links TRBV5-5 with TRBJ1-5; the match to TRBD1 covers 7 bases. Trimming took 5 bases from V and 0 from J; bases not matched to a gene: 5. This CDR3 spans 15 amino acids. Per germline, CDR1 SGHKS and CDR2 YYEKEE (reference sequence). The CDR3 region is CASSYRGDSNQPQHF. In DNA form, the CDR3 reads TGTGCCAGCAGTTACAGGGGAGATAGCAATCAGCCCCAGCATTTT.

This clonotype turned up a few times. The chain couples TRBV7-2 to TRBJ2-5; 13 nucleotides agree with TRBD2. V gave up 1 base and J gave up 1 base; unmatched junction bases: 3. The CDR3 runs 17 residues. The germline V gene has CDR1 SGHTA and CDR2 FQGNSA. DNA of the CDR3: TGTGCCAGCAGCTTAGGGACTAGCGGGAGTGGCCAAGAGACCCAGTACTTC. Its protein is CASSLGTSGSGQETQYF.

The chain's CDR3 is CASSHGRAYEQYF. Written as DNA, the CDR3 is TGCGCCAGCAGCCACGGGAGAGCCTACGAGCAGTACTTC. J is TRBJ2-7 and V is TRBV4-3; D might be TRBD2 (6 bases). V lost 3 bases to trimming and J lost 2 bases, with 8 bases between them. The CDR3 has 13 residues. The V gene's germline CDR1 is LGHNA and CDR2 YSLEER.